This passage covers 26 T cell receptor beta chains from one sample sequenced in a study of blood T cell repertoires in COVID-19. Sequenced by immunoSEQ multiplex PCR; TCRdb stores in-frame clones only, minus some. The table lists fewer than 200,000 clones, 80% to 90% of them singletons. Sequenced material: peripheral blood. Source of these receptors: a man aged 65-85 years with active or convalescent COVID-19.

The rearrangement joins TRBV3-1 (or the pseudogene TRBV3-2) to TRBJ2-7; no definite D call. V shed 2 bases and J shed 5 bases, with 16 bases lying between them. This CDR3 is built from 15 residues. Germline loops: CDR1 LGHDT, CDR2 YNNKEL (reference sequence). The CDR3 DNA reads TGTGCCAGCAGCCAAAAAAATCCCTACCACCACGAGCAGTACTTC. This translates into CASSQKNPYHHEQYF.

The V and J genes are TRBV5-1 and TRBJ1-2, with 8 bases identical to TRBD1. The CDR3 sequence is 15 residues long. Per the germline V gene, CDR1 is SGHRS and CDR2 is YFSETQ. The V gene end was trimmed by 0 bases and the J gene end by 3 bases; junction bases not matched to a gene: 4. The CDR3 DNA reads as TGCGCCAGCAGCTTGGTAGCAGGGGGCGACTATGGCTACACCTTC. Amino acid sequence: CASSLVAGGDYGYTF.

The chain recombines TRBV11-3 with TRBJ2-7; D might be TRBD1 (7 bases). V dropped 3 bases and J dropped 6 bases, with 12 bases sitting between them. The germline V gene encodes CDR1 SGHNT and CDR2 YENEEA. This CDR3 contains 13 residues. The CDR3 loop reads CASSFDRDSEQYF. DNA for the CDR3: TGTGCCAGCAGCTTTGACAGGGACTCCGAGCAGTACTTC. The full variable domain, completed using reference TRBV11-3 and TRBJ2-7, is EAGVVQSPRYKIIEKKQPVAFWCNPISGHNTLYWYLQNLGQGPELLIRYENEEAVDDSQLPKDRFSAERLKGVDSTLKIQPAELGDSAVYLCASSFDRDSEQYFGPGTRLTVT.

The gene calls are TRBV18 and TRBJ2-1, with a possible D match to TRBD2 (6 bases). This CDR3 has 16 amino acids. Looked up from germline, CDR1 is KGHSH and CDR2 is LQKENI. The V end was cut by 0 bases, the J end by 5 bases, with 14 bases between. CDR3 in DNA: TGTGCCAGCTCACCACCGTCGGGAGCAGGTAACAATGAGCAGTTCTTC. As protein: CASSPPSGAGNNEQFF.

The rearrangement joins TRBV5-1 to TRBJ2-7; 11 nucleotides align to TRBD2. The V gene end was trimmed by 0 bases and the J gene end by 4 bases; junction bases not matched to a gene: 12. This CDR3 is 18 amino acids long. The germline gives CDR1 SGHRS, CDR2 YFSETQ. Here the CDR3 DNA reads TGCGCCAGCAGCTTGGCGGGACTAGCGGTCGGTACCCAATACGAGCAGTACTTC. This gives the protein CASSLAGLAVGTQYEQYF.

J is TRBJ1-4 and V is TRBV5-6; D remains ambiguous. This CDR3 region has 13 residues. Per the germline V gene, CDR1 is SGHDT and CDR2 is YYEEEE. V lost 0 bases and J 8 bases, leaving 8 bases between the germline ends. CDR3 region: CASSLGQLEKLFF. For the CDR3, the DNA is TGTGCCAGCAGCTTGGGGCAGTTAGAAAAACTGTTTTTT. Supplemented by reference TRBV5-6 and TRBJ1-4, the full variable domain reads DAGVTQSPTHLIKTRGQQVTLRCSPKSGHDTVSWYQQALGQGPQFIFQYYEEEERQRGNFPDRFSGHQFPNYSSELNVNALLLGDSALYLCASSLGQLEKLFFGSGTQLSVL.

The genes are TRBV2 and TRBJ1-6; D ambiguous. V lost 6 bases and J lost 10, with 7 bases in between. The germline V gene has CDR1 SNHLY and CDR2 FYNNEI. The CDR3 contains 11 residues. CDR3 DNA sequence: TGTGCCAGCAGACTAGGCTCACCCCTCCACTTT. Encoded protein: CASRLGSPLHF. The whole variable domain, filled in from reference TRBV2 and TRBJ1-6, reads EPEVTQTPSHQVTQMGQEVILRCVPISNHLYFYWYRQILGQKVEFLVSFYNNEISEKSEIFDDQFSVERPDGSNFTLKIRSTKLEDSAMYFCASRLGSPLHFGNGTRLTVT.

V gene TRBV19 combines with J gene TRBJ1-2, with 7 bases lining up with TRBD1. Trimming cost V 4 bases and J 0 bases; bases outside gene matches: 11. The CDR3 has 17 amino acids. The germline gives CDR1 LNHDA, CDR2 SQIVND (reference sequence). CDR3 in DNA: TGTGCCAGTAGTAAACGACAGGGACCAAGAGCTAACTATGGCTACACCTTC. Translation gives CASSKRQGPRANYGYTF.

The chain's CDR3 is CASSQDLRLAGGETQYF. The CDR3 DNA reads TGTGCCAGCAGCCAAGATCTAAGACTAGCGGGAGGGGAGACCCAGTACTTC. The chain has TRBV7-8 and TRBJ2-5, with 14 bases aligning to TRBD2. Trimming cost V 5 bases and J 5 bases; bases outside gene matches: 10. Germline CDR1 reads SGHVS; CDR2 reads FQNEAQ. The CDR3 contains 17 residues.

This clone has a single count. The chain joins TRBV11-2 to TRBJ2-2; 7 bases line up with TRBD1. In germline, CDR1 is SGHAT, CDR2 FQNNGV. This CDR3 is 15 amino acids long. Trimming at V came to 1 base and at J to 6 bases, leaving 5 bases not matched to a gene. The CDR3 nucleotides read TGTGCCAGCAGCTTAGCACAGGGGTTCGCCGGGGAGCTGTTTTTT. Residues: CASSLAQGFAGELFF.

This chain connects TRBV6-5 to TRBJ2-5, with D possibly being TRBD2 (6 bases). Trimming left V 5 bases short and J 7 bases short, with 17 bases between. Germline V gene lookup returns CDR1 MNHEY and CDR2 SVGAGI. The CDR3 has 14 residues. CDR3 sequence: CASSRGMVIGTQYF. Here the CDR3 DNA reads TGTGCCAGCAGTCGCGGGATGGTAATAGGGACCCAGTACTTC.

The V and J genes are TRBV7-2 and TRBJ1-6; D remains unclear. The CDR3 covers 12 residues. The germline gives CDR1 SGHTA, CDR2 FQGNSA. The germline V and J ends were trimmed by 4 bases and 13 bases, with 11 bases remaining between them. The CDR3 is CASSYSRQPLHF. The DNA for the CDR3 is TGTGCCAGCAGCTACTCTAGGCAGCCCCTCCACTTT.

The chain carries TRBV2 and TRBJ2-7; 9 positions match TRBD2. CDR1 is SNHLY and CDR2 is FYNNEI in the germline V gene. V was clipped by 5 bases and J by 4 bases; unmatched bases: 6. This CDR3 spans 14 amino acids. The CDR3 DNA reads TGTGCCAGCAGTACCGGGACTAGCAGTTACGAGCAGTACTTC. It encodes CASSTGTSSYEQYF.

CDR3 coding DNA: TGTGCCAGCAGGACAGATATGAACACTGAAGCTTTCTTT. This sequence encodes CASRTDMNTEAFF. This rearrangement joins TRBV27 to TRBJ1-1, with TRBD1 as a possible D gene (5 bases). Germline V gene sequence: CDR1 MNHEY, CDR2 SMNVEV (reference sequence). The V end lost 6 bases, the J end lost 0 bases, and 8 bases lay between the germline ends. CDR3 length: 13 amino acids.

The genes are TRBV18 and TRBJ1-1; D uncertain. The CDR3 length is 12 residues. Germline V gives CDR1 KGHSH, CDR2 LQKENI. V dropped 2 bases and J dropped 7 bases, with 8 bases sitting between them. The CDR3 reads CASSPTGLEAFF. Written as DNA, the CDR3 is TGTGCCAGCTCACCAACGGGTCTTGAAGCTTTCTTT.

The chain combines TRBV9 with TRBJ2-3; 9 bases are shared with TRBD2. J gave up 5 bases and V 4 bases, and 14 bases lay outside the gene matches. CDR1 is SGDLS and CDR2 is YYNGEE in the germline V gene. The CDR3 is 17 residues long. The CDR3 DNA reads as TGTGCCAGCAGCTTAGGATGGCCTAGCGGGGTTGGAGATACGCAGTATTTT. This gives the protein CASSLGWPSGVGDTQYF.

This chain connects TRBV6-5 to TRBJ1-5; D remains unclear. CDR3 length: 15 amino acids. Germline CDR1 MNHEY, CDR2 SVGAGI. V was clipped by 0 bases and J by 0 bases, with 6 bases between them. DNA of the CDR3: TGTGCCAGCAGTTACTCTCAGTATAGCAATCAGCCCCAGCATTTT. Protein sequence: CASSYSQYSNQPQHF.

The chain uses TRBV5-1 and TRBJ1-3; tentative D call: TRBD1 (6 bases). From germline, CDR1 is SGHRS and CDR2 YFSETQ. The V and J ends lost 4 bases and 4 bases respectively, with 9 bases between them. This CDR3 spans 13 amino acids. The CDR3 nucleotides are TGCGCCAGCAGCCAGGACAGAGGAAACACCATATATTTT. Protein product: CASSQDRGNTIYF.

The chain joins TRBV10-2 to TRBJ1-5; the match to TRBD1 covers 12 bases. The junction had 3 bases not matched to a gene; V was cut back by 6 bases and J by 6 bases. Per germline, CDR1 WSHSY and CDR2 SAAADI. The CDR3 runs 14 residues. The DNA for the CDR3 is TGCGCCAGCAGAGGGACAGGGGGCTCTCAGCCCCAGCATTTT. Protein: CASRGTGGSQPQHF.

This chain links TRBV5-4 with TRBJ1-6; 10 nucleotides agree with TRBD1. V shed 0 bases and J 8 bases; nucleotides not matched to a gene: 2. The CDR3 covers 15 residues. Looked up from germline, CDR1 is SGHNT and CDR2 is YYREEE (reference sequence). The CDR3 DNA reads TGTGCCAGCAGCTTGGCTGGGACAGGGGATTCACCCCTCCACTTT. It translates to CASSLAGTGDSPLHF.

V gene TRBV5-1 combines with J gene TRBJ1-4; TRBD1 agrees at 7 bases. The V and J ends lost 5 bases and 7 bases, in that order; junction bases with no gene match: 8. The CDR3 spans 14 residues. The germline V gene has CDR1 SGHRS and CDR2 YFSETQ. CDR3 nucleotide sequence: TGCGCCAGCAGTTTTGAGGGGGCTGGTGAAAAACTGTTTTTT. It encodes CASSFEGAGEKLFF.

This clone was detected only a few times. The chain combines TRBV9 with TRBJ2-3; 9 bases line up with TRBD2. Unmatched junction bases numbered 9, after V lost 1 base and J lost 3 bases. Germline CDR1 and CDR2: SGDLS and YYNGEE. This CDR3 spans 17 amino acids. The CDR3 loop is CASSVISGSQRTDTQYF. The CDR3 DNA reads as TGTGCCAGCAGCGTAATTAGCGGGAGTCAGAGAACAGATACGCAGTATTTT.

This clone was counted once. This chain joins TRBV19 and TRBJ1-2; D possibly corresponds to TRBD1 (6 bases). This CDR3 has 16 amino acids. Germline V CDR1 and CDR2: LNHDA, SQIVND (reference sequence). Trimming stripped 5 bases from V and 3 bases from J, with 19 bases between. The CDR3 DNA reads TGTGCCAGTAGTCCCGTTGGGGGCGCGACTGACTATGGCTACACCTTC. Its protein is CASSPVGGATDYGYTF.

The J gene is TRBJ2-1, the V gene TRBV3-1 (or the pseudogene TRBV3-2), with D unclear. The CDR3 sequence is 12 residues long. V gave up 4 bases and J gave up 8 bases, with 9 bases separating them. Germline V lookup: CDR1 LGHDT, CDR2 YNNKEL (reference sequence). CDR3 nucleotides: TGTGCCAGCAGCCTGTACTCCCATGAGCAGTTCTTC. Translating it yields CASSLYSHEQFF.

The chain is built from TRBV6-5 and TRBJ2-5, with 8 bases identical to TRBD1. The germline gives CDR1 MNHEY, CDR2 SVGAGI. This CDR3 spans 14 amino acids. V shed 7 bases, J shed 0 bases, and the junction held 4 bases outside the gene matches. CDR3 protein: CASTRDRYQETQYF. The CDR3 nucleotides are TGTGCCAGCACTCGGGACAGGTACCAAGAGACCCAGTACTTC.

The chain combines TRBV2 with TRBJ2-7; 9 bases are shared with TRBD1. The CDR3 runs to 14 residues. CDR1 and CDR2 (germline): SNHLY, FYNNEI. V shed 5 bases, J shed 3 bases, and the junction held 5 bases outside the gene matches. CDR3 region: CASSLLGQGYEQYF. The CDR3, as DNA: TGTGCCAGCAGTCTTCTGGGACAGGGCTACGAGCAGTACTTC.